A selection of T cell receptor beta chains follows, all from one sample in a study of response to subunit inactivated influenza vaccine. TCRdb itself ran the RT-PCR reads through MiXCR, one entry per CDR3 protein. In the table there are hundreds of thousands of distinct CDR3 sequences, about an eighth of which are singletons. The sample was PBMCs from blood, taken on the day of vaccination. The receptors stem from a man aged 50 or older who received an inactivated influenza vaccine. The CDR3 runs from the conserved cysteine through the conserved F or W. A D gene is named only where the DNA matches it firmly. Size is stated for part of the rows, as once, few or many counts, or as a class when the clone is expanded.

clone size	V gene	D gene	J gene	CDR3 DNA	CDR3 protein
few	TRBV6-1	-	TRBJ1-3	TGTGCCAGCAGAACGGGGGGGGCTATCTCTGGAAACACCATATATTTT	CASRTGGAISGNTIYF
many	TRBV29-1	-	TRBJ1-2	TGCAGCGTTGAGGACCGTTCTAACTATGGCTACACCTTC	CSVEDRSNYGYTF
-	TRBV7-7	-	TRBJ2-5	TGTGCCAGCAGCATTGGGACCCGTAACTCGACCCAGTACTTC	CASSIGTRNSTQYF
many	TRBV7-8	-	TRBJ1-6	TGTGCCAGCAGCTTAGAGGCAGGCCTAAATTCACCCCTCCACTTT	CASSLEAGLNSPLHF
many	TRBV28	TRBD2	TRBJ2-5	TGTGCCAGCAGCCCAACGGGACTAGCGGGTCAAGAGACCCAGTACTTC	CASSPTGLAGQETQYF
few	TRBV29-1	-	TRBJ2-7	TGCAGCGTTGTAGGTGGGACATCAATTTACGAGCAGTACTTC	CSVVGGTSIYEQYF
few	TRBV11-2	-	TRBJ1-4	TGTGCCAGCAGCTTAGAAGTGTTTTTGGAGACTAATGAAAAACTGTTTTTT	CASSLEVFLETNEKLFF
-	TRBV10-3	TRBD1	TRBJ2-1	TGTGCCATCAGTGAGTCGTTCTTGTGGACAGGGGGCGCGCAGGGGTTCTTC	CAISESFLWTGGAQGFF
many	TRBV3-1	-	TRBJ2-1	TGTGCCAGCAGCCACCTCTACAATGAGCAGTTCTTC	CASSHLYNEQFF
few	TRBV12-3/TRBV12-4	TRBD2	TRBJ2-1	TGTGCCAGCAGTTTCTTTATAGCGGGAGTCAATGAGCAGTTCTTC	CASSFFIAGVNEQFF
few	TRBV5-1	TRBD1	TRBJ1-3	TGCGCCAGCAGCTACATGACAGGGGAAGTCAACACCATATATTTT	CASSYMTGEVNTIYF
many	TRBV7-9	-	TRBJ1-1	TGTGCCAGCAGCTTAGGAGTTGAAGCTTTCTTT	CASSLGVEAFF
few	TRBV28	-	TRBJ1-6	TGTGCCAGCAGTTTAGGTCACTCCTATAATTCACCCCTCCACTTT	CASSLGHSYNSPLHF
-	TRBV20-1	-	TRBJ2-7	TGCAGTGCTCGACAACAGGGGAGGGGATACGAGCAGTACTTC	CSARQQGRGYEQYF
-	TRBV10-3	TRBD2	TRBJ2-2	TGTGCCATCAGTGAGGCCGGGAGGACCACCGGGGAGCTGTTTTTT	CAISEAGRTTGELFF
few	TRBV5-5	-	TRBJ1-2	TGTGCCAGCAGCAATAGCCAACAGGGAACGGCAAACTATGGCTACACCTTC	CASSNSQQGTANYGYTF
few	TRBV27	-	TRBJ2-5	TGTGCCAGCAGGAATAGTGGGGGGGCAGAGACCCAGTACTTC	CASRNSGGAETQYF
-	TRBV5-1	TRBD1	TRBJ1-2	TGCGCCAGCAGCATACGACAGGGGCGGGGAGATGGCTACACCTTC	CASSIRQGRGDGYTF
few	TRBV10-3	-	TRBJ2-2	TGTGCCATCAGCTGGGGGGAGACCGGGGAGCTGTTTTTT	CAISWGETGELFF
few	TRBV20-1	-	TRBJ1-5	TGCAGTGCTAGAATCTACGGTGATCAGCCCCAGCATTTT	CSARIYGDQPQHF
-	TRBV7-8	-	TRBJ2-7	TGTGCCAGCAGCGTGGGCCCTTCGGGATACGAGCAGTACTTC	CASSVGPSGYEQYF
few	TRBV7-2	-	TRBJ1-1	TGTGCCAGCAGCCCTAGCTTAGTTAACACTGAAGCTTTCTTT	CASSPSLVNTEAFF
-	TRBV18	TRBD2	TRBJ2-3	TGTGCCAGCTCACCTTCTTCGGGAGGGACCGCTACGCAGTATTTT	CASSPSSGGTATQYF
few	TRBV11-2	-	TRBJ1-3	TGTGCCAGCAGTACCTACCGGACCGCTGGACGCTCTGGTGGAAACACCATATATTTT	CASSTYRTAGRSGGNTIYF
few	TRBV12-3/TRBV12-4	-	TRBJ2-7	TGTGCCAGCAAAGAGGAGGGAAGTACCTACGAGCAGTACTTC	CASKEEGSTYEQYF
few	TRBV12-3/TRBV12-4	TRBD2	TRBJ2-2	TGTGCCAGCAGTCCCCTAGCGGCCGGGACCGGGGAGCTGTTTTTT	CASSPLAAGTGELFF
-	TRBV29-1	-	TRBJ1-1	TGCAGCGCCAGGGGATCTTCTGAAGCTTTCTTT	CSARGSSEAFF
-	TRBV5-5	-	TRBJ2-2	TGTGCCAGCAGCTTGCCCGGGTTCACCGGGGAGCTGTTTTTT	CASSLPGFTGELFF
many	TRBV11-1	-	TRBJ2-6	TGTGCCAGCAGCTTAGCGTTTCGCTTACTCTTGGCTGGGGCCAACGTCCTGACTTTC	CASSLAFRLLLAGANVLTF